One sample yielded the 18 T cell receptor beta chains listed below, sequenced in a study of Ad26.COV2.S vaccination and SARS-CoV-2 variants. The protocol was immunoSEQ multiplex PCR, while the TCRdb copy is restricted to in-frame clones and leaves out a portion. There are some 190,000 clones in the sample; 70% to 90% occur only once, and more than 4.5% lies in the top ten. Here the sequenced sample was peripheral blood, taken after recovery from COVID-19. The receptors shown here come from a human donor who had recovered from COVID-19.

The CDR3 loop is CAISADYEQYF. The CDR3 DNA is TGTGCCATCAGTGCTGACTACGAGCAGTACTTC. This chain uses TRBV10-3 with TRBJ2-7; D gene uncertain. Deletions cut 4 bases from V and 3 bases from J, with 4 bases between. Germline CDR1 ENHRY, CDR2 SYGVKD. This CDR3 spans 11 amino acids.

This chain joins TRBV29-1 and TRBJ2-7; 7 bases agree with TRBD1. This CDR3 is built from 13 residues. Germline CDR1 reads SQVTM; CDR2 reads ANQGSEA. Trimming cost V 5 bases and J 4 bases; bases outside gene matches: 8. The CDR3 nucleotides read TGCAGCGTTCTCGGACAGGACGGGTACGAGCAGTACTTC. The encoded protein is CSVLGQDGYEQYF.

The genes are TRBV19 and TRBJ2-1; tentative D call: TRBD2 (5 bases). Germline lookup yields CDR1 LNHDA and CDR2 SQIVND (reference sequence). CDR3 size: 16 residues. The germline V and J ends were trimmed by 4 bases and 0 bases, with 13 bases remaining between them. The CDR3 DNA reads TGTGCCAGTAGTAGGCCGGGGAGAAGCTCCTACAATGAGCAGTTCTTC. It translates to CASSRPGRSSYNEQFF.

The chain links TRBV5-6 to TRBJ2-7; possible D gene TRBD2, 6 bases. V lost 4 bases and J lost 2, with 13 bases in between. The CDR3 spans 14 residues. The germline V gene encodes CDR1 SGHDT and CDR2 YYEEEE. The CDR3 DNA is TGTGCCAGCAGCCAGCCGGGGGAGACCTACGAGCAGTACTTC. Translating gives CASSQPGETYEQYF.

The V gene is TRBV13, the J gene TRBJ1-1; D unresolved. Trimming shortened V by 1 base and J by 1 base, and 4 bases separated the two germline ends. There are 13 residues in the CDR3. Germline V CDR1 and CDR2: PRHDT, FYEKMQ (reference sequence). In nucleotides, the CDR3 is TGTGCCAGCAGCTTAGACCCGAACACTGAAGCTTTCTTT. Amino acid sequence: CASSLDPNTEAFF.

The chain recombines TRBV7-9 with TRBJ2-5; D unclear. The CDR3 spans 13 residues. Per germline, CDR1 SEHNR and CDR2 FQNEAQ (reference sequence). V was shortened by 5 bases and J by 2 bases, with 9 bases between the two germline ends. The CDR3 protein is CASSTTEQETQYF. CDR3 nucleotide sequence: TGTGCCAGCAGCACCACCGAGCAAGAGACCCAGTACTTC.

The chain links TRBV5-3 to TRBJ2-2, with 7 bases aligning to TRBD2. TRBV5-3 is filed as an ORF, its function uncertain. CDR3 length: 17 amino acids. J lost 4 bases, V lost 6 bases, and 15 bases had no gene match. Here the CDR3 reads CARKSALGGSSTGELFF. DNA of the CDR3: TGTGCCAGAAAGTCAGCTCTCGGCGGGAGTTCCACCGGGGAGCTGTTTTTT.

On this clone itself: The sample has other DNA sequences that encode this CDR3 too. The chain joins TRBV5-1 to TRBJ1-1; 7 bases align to TRBD1. J lost 4 bases, V lost 1 base, and 4 bases had no gene match. The CDR3 spans 14 residues. CDR1 is SGHRS, CDR2 YFSETQ, per germline. The CDR3 reads CASSLRGLGTEAFF. In DNA form, the CDR3 reads TGCGCCAGCAGCTTGAGGGGGCTGGGCACTGAAGCTTTCTTT.

This clone was counted a few times. The rearrangement uses TRBV2 and TRBJ1-5, with no clear D. The CDR3 is made up of 14 amino acids. The germline V gene encodes CDR1 SNHLY and CDR2 FYNNEI. Deletions cut 5 bases from V and 7 bases from J, with 15 bases between. The CDR3, as DNA: TGTGCCAGCAGTCCAGGAACCAGCGGGCAGCCCCAGCATTTT. Translated: CASSPGTSGQPQHF.

The chain joins TRBV19 to TRBJ1-5, with D perhaps matching TRBD1 (6 bases). CDR1 is LNHDA, CDR2 SQIVND, per germline (reference sequence). Trimming cost V 0 bases and J 0 bases, with 12 bases left between them. The CDR3 is 17 residues long. The chain's CDR3 is CASSIDRGGYSNQPQHF. CDR3 DNA sequence: TGTGCCAGTAGTATAGACAGAGGGGGTTATAGCAATCAGCCCCAGCATTTT.

The chain has TRBV10-2 and TRBJ1-6; D is undetermined. CDR1 WSHSY and CDR2 SAAADI come from the germline V gene. V was pared by 3 bases and J by 15 bases, with 18 bases between. This CDR3 has 14 amino acids. The CDR3 DNA reads TGCGCCAGCAGTGACAACGGACTAAGGGAGGGCCTCCACTTT. Its translation is CASSDNGLREGLHF.

CDR3 nucleotide sequence: TGTGCCAGCAGTTTTCTATGGGGAAGCGGGACCGCTCTTTTCCCCTACGAGCAGTACTTC. Protein product: CASSFLWGSGTALFPYEQYF. V is TRBV28 and J is TRBJ2-7; 7 bases are shared with TRBD2. V trimming: 3 bases; J trimming: 2 bases; junction bases outside the gene matches: 22. The CDR3 extends over 20 amino acids. CDR1 MDHEN and CDR2 SYDVKM come from the germline V gene.

The V and J genes are TRBV7-9 and TRBJ2-1, with 10 bases aligning to TRBD2. This CDR3 region has 17 residues. J gave up 4 bases and V 2 bases, and 8 bases lay outside the gene matches. In germline, CDR1 is SEHNR, CDR2 FQNEAQ (reference sequence). DNA of the CDR3: TGTGCCAGCAGCTTAAGGCCTGGACTAGCGGTTTACAATGAGCAGTTCTTC. It yields the protein CASSLRPGLAVYNEQFF.

The chain links TRBV2 to TRBJ1-5; D remains unclear. This CDR3 contains 12 residues. Germline CDR1 SNHLY, CDR2 FYNNEI. V dropped 2 bases and J dropped 13 bases, with 12 bases sitting between them. CDR3 protein: CASSESRRRQHF. DNA of the CDR3: TGTGCCAGCAGTGAATCTCGCAGAAGGCAGCATTTT.

V gene TRBV7-2 combines with J gene TRBJ2-3; D remains ambiguous. The V end was cut by 1 base, the J end by 2 bases, with 7 bases between. From germline, CDR1 is SGHTA and CDR2 FQGNSA. The CDR3 contains 14 residues. The CDR3 DNA is TGTGCCAGCAGCTTAGGAGTCTTCACAGATACGCAGTATTTT. Its protein product is CASSLGVFTDTQYF.

The genes are TRBV27 and TRBJ1-2; D remains ambiguous. CDR1 MNHEY and CDR2 SMNVEV come from the germline V gene (reference sequence). This CDR3 region has 13 residues. The germline V and J ends were trimmed by 3 bases and 3 bases, with 8 bases remaining between them. The CDR3 DNA is TGTGCCAGCAGTTTCGCCAGCGACTATGGCTACACCTTC. Its translation is CASSFASDYGYTF.

There are a few counts of this clone. Other DNA sequences in the same sample also yield this CDR3. This chain links TRBV10-3 with TRBJ1-1; 10 nucleotides align to TRBD1. The V gene's germline CDR1 is ENHRY and CDR2 SYGVKD. CDR3 size: 14 residues. Trimming took 5 bases from V and 1 from J; bases not matched to a gene: 1. The CDR3 DNA reads TGTGCCATCAGTAGACAGGGGGCGAACACTGAAGCTTTCTTT. This sequence encodes CAISRQGANTEAFF.

This chain links TRBV30 with TRBJ2-6, with 8 bases aligning to TRBD1. Germline-derived CDR1 and CDR2 are GTSNPN and SVGIG (reference sequence). CDR3 size: 16 residues. Germline trimming cut 2 bases from V and 3 bases from J; bases unmatched to any gene: 6. The chain's CDR3 is CAWSPGGFGGANVLTF. The CDR3 bases are TGTGCCTGGAGTCCAGGGGGCTTTGGTGGGGCCAACGTCCTGACTTTC.